This entry lists 32 T cell receptor beta chains sequenced from one sample in a study of PD-L1 blockade in urothelial cancer (dated by TCRdb to between 2016 and 2019). The library was produced with the immunoSEQ multiplex PCR assay. This is the immuneACCESS table as TCRdb keeps it, with only in-frame sequences that have V and J called. A part of the clones is gone; compared with another copy, unresolved V genes explain less than half, and the rest is unexplained. In this sample the table shows 84,000 or so clones, roughly 84% of which occur a single time. Around 15% of the sample comes from the top ten. The time point label corresponds to: pretreatment peripheral blood. The sample consisted of PBMCs, taken around atezolizumab (anti-PD-L1) treatment. These receptors were taken from a man aged 55 to 70 with urothelial cancer.

The chain links TRBV29-1 to TRBJ1-1; tentative D call: TRBD1 (5 bases). This CDR3 is built from 14 residues. Trimming cost V 1 base and J 1 base, with 10 bases left between them. Germline V gene lookup returns CDR1 SQVTM and CDR2 ANQGSEA. DNA for the CDR3: TGCAGCGTTGAAGCCCGACAGAGGAACACTGAAGCTTTCTTT. Protein product: CSVEARQRNTEAFF.

The chain carries TRBV9 and TRBJ2-1, with a tentative D call TRBD2 (6 bases). Looked up from germline, CDR1 is SGDLS and CDR2 is YYNGEE. Trimming removed 1 base at V and 4 bases at J, with 12 bases between. CDR3 length: 15 residues. CDR3 DNA sequence: TGTGCCAGCAGCGTATTAGCGGATGCTTACAATGAGCAGTTCTTC. Its translation: CASSVLADAYNEQFF.

In this sample, this clone turned up once. The chain employs TRBV19 and TRBJ2-7; weak D call: TRBD2 (6 bases). This CDR3 is built from 14 residues. With 3 bases removed from V and 2 bases from J, the gap between germline ends came to 11 bases. Germline V gene data show CDR1 as LNHDA and CDR2 as SQIVND (reference sequence). The CDR3 DNA reads TGTGCCAGTAGTATTAGCGGAGGGGCCTACGAGCAGTACTTC. Its protein product is CASSISGGAYEQYF.

This clone appeared a single time. The chain has TRBV4-1 and TRBJ2-7, with D maybe TRBD2 (6 bases). With 0 bases removed from V and 0 bases from J, the gap between germline ends came to 15 bases. This CDR3 has 17 residues. The germline V gene encodes CDR1 MGHRA and CDR2 YSYEKL. The CDR3: CASSQDRLRDRSYEQYF. As DNA, the CDR3 is TGCGCCAGCAGCCAAGATCGTTTGCGGGACCGCTCCTACGAGCAGTACTTC.

Written as DNA, the CDR3 is TGTGCCAGCAGTGAAGTAGGCCTAGCGGGAAGAGAGACCCAGTACTTC. Protein product: CASSEVGLAGRETQYF. The rearrangement uses TRBV2 and TRBJ2-5; TRBD2 matches at 9 bases. Germline lookup yields CDR1 SNHLY and CDR2 FYNNEI. This CDR3 comprises 16 residues. J gave up 4 bases and V 1 base, and 7 bases lay outside the gene matches.

CDR3 bases: TGTGCCGGAGACAGGGGGTTGAGCAATCAGCCCCAGCATTTT. Translated, it gives CAGDRGLSNQPQHF. The gene calls are TRBV6-1 and TRBJ1-5; 9 bases align to TRBD1. CDR1 is MNHNS, CDR2 SASEGT, per germline. The CDR3 has 14 residues. Unmatched junction bases numbered 6, after V lost 11 bases and J lost 1 base.

This chain connects TRBV7-9 to TRBJ1-1; D is undetermined. The CDR3 is 15 amino acids. Germline-derived CDR1 and CDR2 are SEHNR and FQNEAQ (reference sequence). The V end lost 5 bases, the J end lost 7 bases, and 20 bases lay between the germline ends. Written as DNA, the CDR3 is TGTGCCAGCAGCCCACCAGTTCGTATCGGGTTTGAAGCTTTCTTT. Protein: CASSPPVRIGFEAFF.

The rearrangement uses TRBV9 and TRBJ1-1; 8 bases fit TRBD1. Germline V gives CDR1 SGDLS, CDR2 YYNGEE. The CDR3 has 14 residues. V lost 3 bases to trimming and J lost 5 bases; unmatched junction nucleotides: 6. CDR3 sequence reads: CASSGQGAGTEAFF. The CDR3, as DNA: TGTGCCAGCAGCGGGCAGGGGGCGGGGACTGAAGCTTTCTTT.

Worth noting for this clone: A read error may produce the germline difference seen at one junction end. This chain links TRBV6-5 with TRBJ1-5; no reliable D call. Germline V CDR1 and CDR2: MNHEY, SVGAGI. The CDR3 covers 15 residues. The CDR3 reads CATSPGRLFNQPQHF. CDR3 DNA sequence: TGTGCCACCAGTCCGGGGAGGTTGTTTAATCAGCCCCAGCATTTT.

The V gene is TRBV4-1, the J gene TRBJ1-5; D gene uncertain. Trimming took 0 bases from V and 0 from J, leaving 6 bases between them. The CDR3 loop spans 15 amino acids. The germline CDR1 and CDR2 sequences are MGHRA and YSYEKL. The CDR3 sequence is CASSQESVSNQPQHF. Written as DNA, the CDR3 is TGCGCCAGCAGCCAAGAAAGCGTTAGCAATCAGCCCCAGCATTTT.

This clone is a singleton in its sample. V and J are TRBV5-6 and TRBJ1-1; unclear D gene. CDR1 is SGHDT, CDR2 YYEEEE, per germline. This CDR3 is 14 amino acids long. With 0 bases removed from V and 0 bases from J, the gap between germline ends came to 6 bases. The CDR3 is CASSLGHLNTEAFF. The CDR3 DNA is TGTGCCAGCAGCTTGGGACATTTGAACACTGAAGCTTTCTTT.

The chain joins TRBV6-1 to TRBJ1-1; 8 nucleotides align to TRBD1. The CDR3 extends over 16 amino acids. The germline V gene has CDR1 MNHNS and CDR2 SASEGT. The V segment lost 2 bases and the J segment 3 bases; nucleotides outside the gene matches: 8. Here the CDR3 reads CASSELTGVGYTEAFF. CDR3 in DNA: TGTGCCAGCAGTGAACTGACAGGGGTTGGATACACTGAAGCTTTCTTT.

The chain uses TRBV6-6 and TRBJ2-7; 10 bases map to TRBD1. The CDR3 sequence is 16 residues long. The V gene end was trimmed by 0 bases and the J gene end by 1 base; junction bases not matched to a gene: 3. Germline CDR1 reads MNHNY; CDR2 reads SVGAGI (reference sequence). The DNA for the CDR3 is TGTGCCAGCAGTTACTCGGACAGGGGGGGATCCTACGAGCAGTACTTC. This translates into CASSYSDRGGSYEQYF.

This clone was observed a single time. The chain links TRBV13 to TRBJ2-3; weak D call: TRBD2 (6 bases). Germline CDR1 and CDR2: PRHDT and FYEKMQ (reference sequence). The CDR3 loop spans 16 amino acids. Trimming left V 5 bases short and J 3 bases short, with 18 bases between. CDR3 DNA: TGTGCCAGCAGCCGCACAATGCGCGGAGGGACAGATACGCAGTATTTT. Protein sequence: CASSRTMRGGTDTQYF.

The chain joins TRBV7-2 to TRBJ1-5, with TRBD1 identical over 7 bases. Germline V gives CDR1 SGHTA, CDR2 FQGNSA. V dropped 1 base and J dropped 0; count of bases not matched to a gene: 6. This CDR3 has 17 residues. CDR3 sequence: CASSLGDSVYSNQPQHF. The CDR3 DNA reads as TGTGCCAGCAGCTTAGGGGACAGCGTTTATAGCAATCAGCCCCAGCATTTT.

V usage is TRBV7-8 and J usage is TRBJ1-1; D is unclear. The V and J ends lost 4 bases and 4 bases respectively, with 13 bases between them. The CDR3 extends over 14 amino acids. Germline loops: CDR1 SGHVS, CDR2 FQNEAQ. CDR3 region: CASSYVDSGTEAFF. CDR3 nucleotide sequence: TGTGCCAGCAGCTACGTAGACTCCGGCACTGAAGCTTTCTTT.

This chain joins TRBV5-1 and TRBJ2-1, with 8 positions matching TRBD2. Trimming cost V 0 bases and J 0 bases; bases outside gene matches: 8. CDR1 is SGHRS, CDR2 YFSETQ, per germline. This CDR3 spans 18 amino acids. This CDR3 reads CASSLASAGVSSYNEQFF. DNA for the CDR3: TGCGCCAGCAGCTTGGCCTCAGCGGGGGTAAGCTCCTACAATGAGCAGTTCTTC.

The chain carries TRBV7-9 and TRBJ2-6; 8 bases agree with TRBD1. V was clipped by 4 bases and J by 0 bases; unmatched bases: 8. The CDR3 is made up of 18 amino acids. CDR1 is SEHNR, CDR2 FQNEAQ, per germline (reference sequence). As DNA, the CDR3 is TGTGCCAGCAGCTATCCGGGACAGGACTTCTCTGGGGCCAACGTCCTGACTTTC. Translating it yields CASSYPGQDFSGANVLTF.

The genes are TRBV5-1 and TRBJ2-1; TRBD1 aligns across 11 bases. This CDR3 has 16 amino acids. J gave up 9 bases and V 4 bases, and 12 bases lay outside the gene matches. The germline CDR1 and CDR2 sequences are SGHRS and YFSETQ. The CDR3 DNA is TGCGCCAGCAGCCCGGGACAGGGGGTCCAATCGAGTGAGCAGTTCTTC. Amino acid sequence: CASSPGQGVQSSEQFF. Filled out from reference TRBV5-1 and TRBJ2-1, the complete variable domain reads KAGVTQTPRYLIKTRGQQVTLSCSPISGHRSVSWYQQTPGQGLQFLFEYFSETQRNKGNFPGRFSGRQFSNSRSEMNVSTLELGDSALYLCASSPGQGVQSSEQFFGPGTRLTVL.

V usage is TRBV14 and J usage is TRBJ2-7; 11 nucleotides agree with TRBD2. Germline V lookup: CDR1 SGHDN, CDR2 FVKESK. Losses at the gene ends were 4 bases for V and 4 bases for J; bases not matched to a gene: 9. The CDR3 has 16 residues. In DNA form, the CDR3 reads TGTGCCAGCAGCCCCTATACTAGCGGGAGTGGTTACGAGCAGTACTTC. It yields the protein CASSPYTSGSGYEQYF.

The chain has TRBV4-3 and TRBJ2-3, with D possibly being TRBD2 (5 bases). Trimming took off 1 base at V and 0 bases at J, with 5 bases between the two ends. CDR3 length: 14 residues. The germline CDR1 and CDR2 sequences are LGHNA and YSLEER. CDR3 protein: CASSQGTSTDTQYF. In DNA, the CDR3 is TGCGCCAGCAGCCAAGGGACTAGCACAGATACGCAGTATTTT.

This chain links TRBV9 with TRBJ2-5; possible D gene TRBD2, 5 bases. In germline, CDR1 is SGDLS, CDR2 YYNGEE. The V end lost 0 bases, the J end lost 1 base, and 7 bases lay between the germline ends. This CDR3 is 14 amino acids long. In DNA form, the CDR3 reads TGTGCCAGCAGCGTAGGGCGGGCCCAAGAGACCCAGTACTTC. Its translation: CASSVGRAQETQYF.

The chain carries TRBV6-1 and TRBJ1-1; 9 nucleotides line up with TRBD1. Germline V CDR1 and CDR2: MNHNS, SASEGT. The CDR3 runs 16 residues. With 4 bases clipped from V and 7 bases from J, the junction kept 13 bases outside the gene matches. This CDR3 is CASSVRDRGGHVEAFF. The CDR3 nucleotides are TGTGCCAGCAGTGTAAGAGACAGGGGGGGTCACGTTGAAGCTTTCTTT.

The chain employs TRBV9 and TRBJ2-2, with TRBD1 matching 9 bases. With 3 bases clipped from V and 7 bases from J, the junction kept 10 bases outside the gene matches. The CDR3 has 16 amino acids. Germline V gene data show CDR1 as SGDLS and CDR2 as YYNGEE. This CDR3 reads CASSAVGTGRVGELFF. The CDR3 DNA reads as TGTGCCAGCAGCGCAGTCGGGACAGGGAGGGTCGGGGAGCTGTTTTTT.

J is TRBJ1-6 and V is TRBV6-5; TRBD1 agrees at 7 bases. Trimming cost V 0 bases and J 9 bases; bases outside gene matches: 8. CDR3 size: 16 residues. Germline V CDR1 and CDR2: MNHEY, SVGAGI. In nucleotides, the CDR3 is TGTGCCAGCAGTTACTCGCTCGGCCCAGGGGGTTCACCCCTCCACTTT. This codes for CASSYSLGPGGSPLHF.

The DNA of the CDR3 is TGTGCCATCAGTGAGGCGGGGGGGCTGGTGGACTATGGCTACACCTTC. Translated: CAISEAGGLVDYGYTF. The chain is built from TRBV10-3 and TRBJ1-2; perhaps TRBD1 as D (6 bases). This CDR3 comprises 16 residues. V was cut by 2 bases and J by 3 bases, with 16 bases left in between. Germline CDR1 reads ENHRY; CDR2 reads SYGVKD.

The chain has TRBV30 and TRBJ2-2; 10 nucleotides agree with TRBD2. V lost 6 bases and J lost 5; bases outside the gene matches: 9. Germline V gene data show CDR1 as GTSNPN and CDR2 as SVGIG (reference sequence). The CDR3 extends over 15 amino acids. CDR3 coding DNA: TGTGCCTGCGGGACGGGACTAGCGTTAACCGGGGAGCTGTTTTTT. It encodes CACGTGLALTGELFF.

CDR3 in DNA: TGTGCCAGCAGTCGTCAGGGGCGGAACACTGAAGCTTTCTTT. Its translation: CASSRQGRNTEAFF. The V call is TRBV2, the J call TRBJ1-1, with D perhaps TRBD1 (6 bases). The V end lost 5 bases, the J end lost 1 base, and 11 bases lay between the germline ends. The CDR3 has 14 residues. The germline V gene has CDR1 SNHLY and CDR2 FYNNEI.

The table lists this clone with a few counts. J is TRBJ2-1 and V is TRBV11-3, with TRBD1 matching 8 bases. Germline-derived CDR1 and CDR2 are SGHNT and YENEEA. CDR3 size: 15 residues. The V gene end was trimmed by 3 bases and the J gene end by 6 bases; junction bases not matched to a gene: 7. The CDR3 loop reads CASSLGLQGVNEQFF. The CDR3 DNA reads TGTGCCAGCAGCTTGGGTTTACAGGGGGTCAATGAGCAGTTCTTC.

The V call is TRBV19, the J call TRBJ1-1; D remains ambiguous. Trimming removed 2 bases at V and 5 bases at J, with 12 bases between. This CDR3 comprises 14 residues. CDR1 is LNHDA and CDR2 is SQIVND in the germline V gene (reference sequence). This chain's CDR3 is CASSITGAKTEAFF. CDR3 bases: TGTGCCAGTAGTATAACGGGTGCTAAGACTGAAGCTTTCTTT.

The sample holds one count of this clone. The chain combines TRBV27 with TRBJ1-3, with TRBD1 as a possible D gene (6 bases). The CDR3 extends over 15 amino acids. The V end was cut by 2 bases, the J end by 4 bases, with 12 bases between. Germline V gives CDR1 MNHEY, CDR2 SMNVEV (reference sequence). This CDR3 is CASSLGNRAGNTIYF. CDR3 DNA: TGTGCCAGCAGTTTAGGGAACAGGGCCGGAAACACCATATATTTT.

The V and J genes are TRBV11-3 and TRBJ2-5; D may be TRBD2 (6 bases). This CDR3 comprises 16 residues. V was cut by 1 base and J by 3 bases, with 15 bases left in between. Germline lookup yields CDR1 SGHNT and CDR2 YENEEA. CDR3 region: CASSLVAGGPEETQYF. DNA for the CDR3: TGTGCCAGCAGCTTAGTAGCCGGGGGACCTGAAGAGACCCAGTACTTC.